Here is one T cell receptor (beta chain) with its context. Its antigen is undetermined. This record belongs to a study of T cell responses to AZD1222 COVID-19 vaccine. Study-level findings and limits: Spike-specific TCR breadth and depth went up after people got two AZD1222 doses. Donors were largely white British and mainly female; clonal diversity was possibly underestimated. Seropositive at baseline were only a handful of AZD1222 recipients. A reported finding is that nearly half of spike-specific TCRs target unmutated variant regions.

TCRdb's copy holds only in-frame clones and misses some; the assay was immunoSEQ multiplex PCR. This table holds about 120,000 clones, 75% to 95% found once. V shed 2 bases and J shed 3 bases, with 8 bases lying between them. The CDR3 has 13 amino acids. Looked up from germline, CDR1 is SGHRS and CDR2 is YFSETQ. The J gene is TRBJ1-1, the V gene TRBV5-1; D may be TRBD1 (5 bases). The sequence came from an adult who received the MenACWY meningococcal vaccine as a control. The specimen comprised peripheral blood, sampled 28 days after the second dose of the MenACWY control vaccine. The CDR3 DNA sequence: TGCGCCAGCAGCTTTATAGGGGACACTGAAGCTTTCTTT. Its protein is CASSFIGDTEAFF.